The 20 T cell receptor beta chains presented below share a single source sample, sequenced in a study of blood T cell repertoires in COVID-19. The assay was immunoSEQ multiplex PCR, and TCRdb's table has in-frame clones only and misses some. This sample has a few hundred thousand clones, with around 87% found just once. The sample consisted of peripheral blood. Receptors originate from a woman aged 60-70 years with COVID-19, enrolled during active disease.

The rearrangement uses TRBV7-2 and TRBJ1-2; 10 nucleotides align to TRBD1. Germline assignment: CDR1 SGHTA and CDR2 FQGNSA. Losses at the gene ends were 3 bases for V and 4 bases for J; bases not matched to a gene: 5. CDR3 length: 15 amino acids. The CDR3 DNA reads TGTGCCAGCAGCTTCCTGACAGGGGGCGTCTATGGCTACACCTTC. It is translated as CASSFLTGGVYGYTF.

This chain links TRBV19 with TRBJ1-5; D not certain. Germline CDR1 is LNHDA and CDR2 is SQIVND (reference sequence). CDR3 size: 11 residues. V lost 3 bases and J lost 9, with 6 bases in between. CDR3 region: CASSMSGPQHF. The CDR3 coding sequence is TGTGCCAGTAGTATGAGTGGGCCCCAGCATTTT.

The gene calls are TRBV28 and TRBJ2-7; 7 nucleotides line up with TRBD1. The junction had 9 bases not matched to a gene; V was cut back by 5 bases and J by 2 bases. The CDR3 sequence is 15 residues long. Per germline, CDR1 MDHEN and CDR2 SYDVKM. The CDR3 DNA reads as TGTGCCAGCAGTCCCTACCGACAGGGCGCCTACGAGCAGTACTTC. Translation gives CASSPYRQGAYEQYF. Filled out from reference TRBV28 and TRBJ2-7, the complete variable domain reads DVKVTQSSRYLVKRTGEKVFLECVQDMDHENMFWYRQDPGLGLRLIYFSYDVKMKEKGDIPEGYSVSREKKERFSLILESASTNQTSMYLCASSPYRQGAYEQYFGPGTRLTVT.

V gene TRBV18 combines with J gene TRBJ1-2; TRBD1 is a possible D gene (6 bases). The CDR3 runs 15 residues. Trimming took off 1 base at V and 5 bases at J, with 14 bases between the two ends. CDR1 and CDR2 from the germline V gene are KGHSH and LQKENI. The CDR3: CASSPRAGAQYGYTF. CDR3 bases: TGTGCCAGCTCACCACGGGCAGGGGCGCAGTATGGCTACACCTTC.

This chain uses TRBV19 with TRBJ1-5, with 8 bases identical to TRBD1. CDR3 size: 17 residues. Losses at the gene ends were 6 bases for V and 6 bases for J; bases not matched to a gene: 16. The germline V gene encodes CDR1 LNHDA and CDR2 SQIVND (reference sequence). The CDR3 loop is CASSPGAGGTLLQPQHF. The CDR3 DNA follows: TGTGCCAGTAGCCCGGGGGCAGGGGGCACCTTGCTTCAGCCCCAGCATTTT.

This clone was picked up a small number of times. The chain carries TRBV27 and TRBJ2-2; D perhaps matches TRBD2 (7 bases). This CDR3 spans 13 amino acids. Germline V gene lookup returns CDR1 MNHEY and CDR2 SMNVEV (reference sequence). V was cut by 5 bases and J by 6 bases, with 10 bases left in between. This CDR3 reads CASSGGAAGELFF. The CDR3 DNA is TGTGCCAGCAGTGGGGGGGCGGCCGGGGAGCTGTTTTTT.

The gene calls are TRBV7-2 and TRBJ1-4, with TRBD1 matching 7 bases. Looked up from germline, CDR1 is SGHTA and CDR2 is FQGNSA. There are 15 residues in the CDR3. V was pared by 3 bases and J by 5 bases, with 6 bases of the junction left unmatched. CDR3 amino acids: CASSLWGQRNEKLFF. CDR3 nucleotide sequence: TGTGCCAGCAGCTTGTGGGGACAGAGGAATGAAAAACTGTTTTTT.

V gene TRBV28 combines with J gene TRBJ1-5; a possible D gene is TRBD1 (5 bases). V dropped 3 bases and J dropped 3 bases, with 9 bases sitting between them. The germline V gene has CDR1 MDHEN and CDR2 SYDVKM. The CDR3 totals 14 residues. DNA of the CDR3: TGTGCCAGCAGTTTGGAGGGGTACAATCAGCCCCAGCATTTT. Protein product: CASSLEGYNQPQHF.

The chain recombines TRBV6-5 with TRBJ1-5; 12 bases line up with TRBD1. This CDR3 comprises 15 residues. Germline V gene sequence: CDR1 MNHEY, CDR2 SVGAGI. Unmatched junction bases numbered 9, after V lost 10 bases and J lost 5 bases. In nucleotides, the CDR3 is TGTGCCATAGAACCCGGGACAGGGGGCCATCAGCCCCAGCATTTT. Amino acid sequence: CAIEPGTGGHQPQHF.

The V call is TRBV5-1, the J call TRBJ1-2, with a weak D call TRBD1 (6 bases). The CDR3 spans 14 residues. V lost 2 bases, J lost 3 bases, and 11 bases lay in between. CDR1 is SGHRS, CDR2 YFSETQ, per germline. CDR3 residues: CASSFTGGDYGYTF. Here the CDR3 DNA reads TGCGCCAGCAGCTTTACGGGGGGCGACTATGGCTACACCTTC.

V and J are TRBV2 and TRBJ2-1; 10 positions agree with TRBD2. The J segment lost 2 bases and the V segment lost 5 bases, leaving 3 bases of the junction unmatched. The CDR3 totals 15 residues. Germline CDR1 reads SNHLY; CDR2 reads FYNNEI. The CDR3 DNA is TGTGCCAGCAGTCCGGGACTAGCGACCTACAATGAGCAGTTCTTC. This codes for CASSPGLATYNEQFF.

CDR3 in DNA: TGCGCCAGCAGTCAGGACAGAATGAACACTGAAGCTTTCTTT. Translated, it gives CASSQDRMNTEAFF. The chain has TRBV5-1 and TRBJ1-1, with a tentative D call TRBD1 (6 bases). This CDR3 has 14 amino acids. Germline CDR1 reads SGHRS; CDR2 reads YFSETQ. V lost 5 bases and J 0 bases, leaving 11 bases between the germline ends.

The rearrangement uses TRBV27 and TRBJ1-3; possibly TRBD1 for D (6 bases). CDR3 size: 17 residues. Germline CDR1 MNHEY, CDR2 SMNVEV (reference sequence). Trimming removed 5 bases from V and 4 bases from J, with 21 bases in between. The CDR3 coding sequence is TGTGCCAGCAGTCCAGGCCTTCGAAACAGGGTCGGAAACACCATATATTTT. Protein sequence: CASSPGLRNRVGNTIYF.

V gene TRBV7-2 combines with J gene TRBJ1-1; a weak D match, TRBD1 (5 bases). V was clipped by 1 base and J by 10 bases, with 13 bases between them. Germline V lookup: CDR1 SGHTA, CDR2 FQGNSA. The length of the CDR3 is 13 residues. CDR3 sequence (DNA): TGTGCCAGCAGCTTAGGACAGTGGCGTAGAGCTTTCTTT. It specifies CASSLGQWRRAFF.

This chain uses TRBV27 with TRBJ1-2; unclear D gene. Germline V gives CDR1 MNHEY, CDR2 SMNVEV (reference sequence). The ends were cut back, 3 bases at V and 7 bases at J, with 15 bases in the middle. The CDR3 totals 14 residues. The CDR3 region is CASSLGSGRSGYTF. The CDR3 DNA follows: TGTGCCAGCAGTTTGGGTTCCGGGAGGAGTGGCTACACCTTC.

The rearrangement links TRBV7-2 to TRBJ1-2; TRBD1 matches 9 bases. The CDR3 runs 14 residues. The J segment lost 14 bases and the V segment lost 5 bases, leaving 15 bases of the junction unmatched. Germline CDR1 and CDR2: SGHTA and FQGNSA. The CDR3 region has the DNA TGTGCCAGCAGCCCAGCCGGGACAGGGATGTGGATAACCTTC. It translates to CASSPAGTGMWITF.

The count of this clone is one. V usage is TRBV10-3 and J usage is TRBJ2-3; the D gene is possibly TRBD2 (6 bases). Germline V gives CDR1 ENHRY, CDR2 SYGVKD. V gave up 11 bases and J gave up 2 bases, with 17 bases separating them. This CDR3 comprises 14 residues. CDR3 sequence: CASGRGDFTDTQYF. The CDR3 nucleotides read TGTGCCTCCGGTCGCGGGGACTTCACAGATACGCAGTATTTT.

The chain is built from TRBV29-1 and TRBJ2-7; D call uncertain. Looked up from germline, CDR1 is SQVTM and CDR2 is ANQGSEA. There are 16 residues in the CDR3. V lost 0 bases and J lost 0, with 15 bases in between. The CDR3 sequence is CSVEDHSPGNSYEQYF. The DNA of the CDR3 is TGCAGCGTTGAAGATCATTCTCCGGGTAACTCCTACGAGCAGTACTTC.

The J gene is TRBJ1-2, the V gene TRBV4-3; 7 bases are a match to TRBD1. Germline V CDR1 and CDR2: LGHNA, YSLEER. Trimming at V came to 1 base and at J to 5 bases, leaving 1 base not matched to a gene. CDR3 length: 13 residues. CDR3 nucleotides: TGCGCCAGCAGCCAAGCCAGGGGGTATGGCTACACCTTC. Its translation is CASSQARGYGYTF.

J is TRBJ1-4 and V is TRBV3-1 (or the pseudogene TRBV3-2), with D possibly being TRBD1 (5 bases). This CDR3 is 16 amino acids long. CDR1 and CDR2 from the germline V gene are LGHDT and YNNKEL (reference sequence). With 4 bases removed from V and 3 bases from J, the gap between germline ends came to 15 bases. CDR3 region: CASSPPGTGANEKLFF. CDR3 DNA: TGTGCCAGCAGCCCCCCCGGCACAGGTGCTAATGAAAAACTGTTTTTT.